The TCR beta chain under discussion was sequenced for a study of T cell clones after liver transplantation. Assay: immunoSEQ multiplex PCR; the TCRdb copy retains only in-frame clones and omits some. The sample includes over 50,000 clones, about four fifths of them seen just once. Germline V lookup: CDR1 MDHEN, CDR2 SYDVKM. This CDR3 region has 14 residues. Trimming pared 6 bases from V and 3 bases from J, leaving 15 bases between. V and J are TRBV28 and TRBJ2-7; D remains ambiguous. The sample here was CD4+ T cells from blood, taken before liver transplant. The source of this sequence is a human donor who received a liver transplant. As DNA, the CDR3 is TGTGCCAGCAGCCCAACCGGAGTGAGCTACGAGCAGTACTTC. Encoded protein: CASSPTGVSYEQYF.